The sequence of this T cell receptor beta chain was determined in a study of blood T cells in healthy people across ages. Sample-barcoded 5' priming and a J-beta primer mix drove a second PCR of 7 to 11 cycles. TCRdb ran MiXCR on the 5' RACE reads and lists one entry per CDR3 protein. This sample has 1,800,000 or so distinct CDR3 sequences, with about two fifths found just once. Every donor provided roughly 10 milliliters of peripheral blood. Sequencing used blood. The receptor was isolated from a human donor in good health.

The CDR3 region is CASSQDPRVAYEQYF. CDR3 bases: TGCGCCAGCAGCCAAGATCCCAGGGTTGCATACGAGCAGTACTTC. The rearrangement uses TRBV4-1 and TRBJ2-7, with D tentatively TRBD1 (5 bases). The germline V and J ends were trimmed by 0 bases and 4 bases, with 13 bases remaining between them. The CDR3 spans 15 residues. Germline CDR1 is MGHRA and CDR2 is YSYEKL.